This T cell receptor (beta chain) was sequenced in a study of OX40 agonist ivuxolimab in advanced cancers. On this clone itself: Its antigen is undetermined.

Trimming cost V 6 bases and J 6 bases, with 14 bases left between them. Looked up from germline, CDR1 is MNHNS and CDR2 is SASEGT. The CDR3 totals 14 residues. Overall study findings and caveats: The authors also found low normalized T-cell clonal expansion in some nonresponders.

Sequencing was performed with immunoSEQ multiplex PCR; in TCRdb, only in-frame clones are kept and a portion is missing. Of approximately 76,000 clones listed, approximately 85% are singletons. V is TRBV6-1 and J is TRBJ2-2; D not resolved. The receptor was derived from an adult with an advanced solid tumor such as melanoma, head and neck, liver or kidney cancer. This sample comprised CD4+ or CD8+ T cells sorted from blood, obtained in a trial of the OX40 agonist ivuxolimab. CDR3 sequence: CASRHGPPAGELFF. For the CDR3, the DNA is TGTGCCAGCAGGCACGGGCCGCCCGCCGGGGAGCTGTTTTTT.